This TCR beta chain was documented in a study of fetal regulatory T cell absence and autoimmunity. Assay: immunoSEQ multiplex PCR; the TCRdb copy retains only in-frame clones and omits some. The sample consists of around 45,000 clones, roughly 80% of them appearing once. The V gene's germline CDR1 is ENHRY and CDR2 SYGVKD. The CDR3 runs to 11 residues. Trimming removed 2 bases at V and 8 bases at J, with 4 bases between. The sequenced sample consisted of cord blood. The V gene is TRBV10-3, the J gene TRBJ2-1, with D unclear. The receptor was isolated from a newborn boy with IPEX syndrome. The chain's CDR3 is CAISEGHEQFF. The CDR3 DNA reads as TGTGCCATCAGTGAGGGGCATGAGCAGTTCTTC.